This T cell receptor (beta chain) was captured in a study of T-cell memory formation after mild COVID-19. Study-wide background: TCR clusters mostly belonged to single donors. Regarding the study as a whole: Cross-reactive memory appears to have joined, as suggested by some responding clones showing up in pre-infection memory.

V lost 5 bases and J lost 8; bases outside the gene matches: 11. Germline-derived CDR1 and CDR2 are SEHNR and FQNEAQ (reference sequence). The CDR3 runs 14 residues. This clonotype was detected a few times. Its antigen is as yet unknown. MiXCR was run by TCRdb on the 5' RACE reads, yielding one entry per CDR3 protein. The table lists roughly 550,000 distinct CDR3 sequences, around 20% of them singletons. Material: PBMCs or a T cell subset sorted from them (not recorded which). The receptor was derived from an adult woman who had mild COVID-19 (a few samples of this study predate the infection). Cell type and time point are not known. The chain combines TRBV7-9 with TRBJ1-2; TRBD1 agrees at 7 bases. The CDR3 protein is CASSAGATGRGYTF. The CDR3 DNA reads TGTGCCAGCAGCGCTGGGGCGACAGGGAGAGGCTACACCTTC.